This T cell receptor (beta chain) came from a study of T cell changes during pregnancy in multiple sclerosis. Generated by immunoSEQ multiplex PCR, the TCRdb table keeps only in-frame clones and is missing some. Among roughly 90,000 clones listed, 90% to 95% were seen once. This specimen was peripheral blood, taken in the first trimester of pregnancy. The clonotype comes from a female donor with multiple sclerosis, enrolled in a pregnancy study.

The CDR3 DNA reads TGTGCCAGCAAAAGCCCGGGAGATACGCAGTATTTT. It translates to CASKSPGDTQYF. V usage is TRBV13 and J usage is TRBJ2-3, with D uncertain. Trimming stripped 7 bases from V and 5 bases from J, with 10 bases between. Germline CDR1 PRHDT, CDR2 FYEKMQ (reference sequence). There are 12 residues in the CDR3.